Included here is one T cell receptor (beta chain) sequence, with context. Sorted populations all had greater than 98% purity. The data are from a study of beta chain features in type 1 diabetes. The authors reverse transcribed all of the isolated RNA, so sequencing captured expressed TCRB transcripts. Using immunoSEQ multiplex PCR, the repertoire was profiled, and TCRdb retains in-frame clones only, with some absent. The table has 130,000 to 150,000 clones, around 8.7% seen once; the top ten hold 0.6% to 0.85%. The germline V gene encodes CDR1 SEHNR and CDR2 FQNEAQ (reference sequence). This CDR3 region has 14 residues. Trimming took off 4 bases at V and 0 bases at J, with 7 bases between the two ends.

The receptor was isolated from a man between 18 and 29 years old in good health. Sample: central memory CD4+ T cells from blood. The chain recombines TRBV7-9 with TRBJ2-1; D unresolved. CDR3 protein: CASSSLSSYNEQFF. The DNA for the CDR3 is TGTGCCAGCAGCTCACTAAGCTCCTACAATGAGCAGTTCTTC.